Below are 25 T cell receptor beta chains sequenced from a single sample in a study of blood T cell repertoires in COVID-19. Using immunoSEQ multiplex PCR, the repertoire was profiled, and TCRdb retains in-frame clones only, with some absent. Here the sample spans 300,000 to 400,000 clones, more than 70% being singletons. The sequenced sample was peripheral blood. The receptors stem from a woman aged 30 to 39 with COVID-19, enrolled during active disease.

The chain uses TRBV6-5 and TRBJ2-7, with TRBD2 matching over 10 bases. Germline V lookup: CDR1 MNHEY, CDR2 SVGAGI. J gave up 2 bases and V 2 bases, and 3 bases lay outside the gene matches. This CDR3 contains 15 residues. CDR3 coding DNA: TGTGCCAGCAGTTACCTAGCGGGGGCCCCCTACGAGCAGTACTTC. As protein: CASSYLAGAPYEQYF.

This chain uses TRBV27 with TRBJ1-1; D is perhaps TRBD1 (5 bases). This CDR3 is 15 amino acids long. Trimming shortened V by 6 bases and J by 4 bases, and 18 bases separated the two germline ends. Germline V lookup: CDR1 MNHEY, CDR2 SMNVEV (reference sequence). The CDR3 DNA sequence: TGTGCCAGCAGGCCTGGAGCAGGGATCCCCACTGAAGCTTTCTTT. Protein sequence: CASRPGAGIPTEAFF.

In DNA, the CDR3 is TGTGCCAGCAGCGTAGACACAGGGGAAGAGACCCAGTACTTC. It is translated as CASSVDTGEETQYF. The J gene is TRBJ2-5, the V gene TRBV9, with 7 bases fitting TRBD1. The length of the CDR3 is 14 residues. CDR1 is SGDLS and CDR2 is YYNGEE in the germline V gene. The V segment lost 0 bases and the J segment 3 bases; nucleotides outside the gene matches: 2.

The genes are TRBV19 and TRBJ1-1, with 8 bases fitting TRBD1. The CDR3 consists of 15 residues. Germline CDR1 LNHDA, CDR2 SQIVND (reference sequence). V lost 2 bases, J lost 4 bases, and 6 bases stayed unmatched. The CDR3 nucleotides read TGTGCCAGTAGTATAACCCAGGGGGCTAGCACTGAAGCTTTCTTT. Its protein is CASSITQGASTEAFF.

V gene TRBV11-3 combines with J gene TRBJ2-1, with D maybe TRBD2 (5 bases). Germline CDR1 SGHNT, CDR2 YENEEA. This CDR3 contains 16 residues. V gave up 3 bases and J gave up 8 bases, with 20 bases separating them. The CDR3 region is CASSLRGPGSRDEQFF. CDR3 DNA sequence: TGTGCCAGCAGCTTGCGCGGGCCGGGTTCTAGGGATGAGCAGTTCTTC.

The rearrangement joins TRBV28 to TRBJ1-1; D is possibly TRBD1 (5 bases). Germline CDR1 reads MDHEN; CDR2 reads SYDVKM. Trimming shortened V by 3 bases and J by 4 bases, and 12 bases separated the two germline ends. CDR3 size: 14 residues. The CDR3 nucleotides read TGTGCCAGCAGTTTCACATCGGGGGGCACTGAAGCTTTCTTT. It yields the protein CASSFTSGGTEAFF.

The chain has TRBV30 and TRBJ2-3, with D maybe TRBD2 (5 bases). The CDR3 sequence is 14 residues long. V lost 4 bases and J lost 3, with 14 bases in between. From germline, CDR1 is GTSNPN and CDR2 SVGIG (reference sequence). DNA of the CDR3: TGTGCCTGGACCCGAAGTGGAGGTACAGATACGCAGTATTTT. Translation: CAWTRSGGTDTQYF.

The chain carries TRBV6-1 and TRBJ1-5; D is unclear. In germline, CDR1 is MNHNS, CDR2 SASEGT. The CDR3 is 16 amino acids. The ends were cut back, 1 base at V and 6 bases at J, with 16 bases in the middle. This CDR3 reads CASSEGIRAGSQPQHF. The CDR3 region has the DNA TGTGCCAGCAGTGAAGGTATTCGGGCGGGGAGTCAGCCCCAGCATTTT.

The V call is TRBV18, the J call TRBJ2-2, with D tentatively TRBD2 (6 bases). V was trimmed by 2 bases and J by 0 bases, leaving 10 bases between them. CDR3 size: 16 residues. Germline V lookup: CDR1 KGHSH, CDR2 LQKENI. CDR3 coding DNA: TGTGCCAGCTCACCAATGTCGGGGGCGAACACCGGGGAGCTGTTTTTT. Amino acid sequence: CASSPMSGANTGELFF.

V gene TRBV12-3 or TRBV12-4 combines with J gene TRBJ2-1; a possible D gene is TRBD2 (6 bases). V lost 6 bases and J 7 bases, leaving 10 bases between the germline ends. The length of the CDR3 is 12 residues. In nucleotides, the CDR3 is TGTGCCAGCAGGGGGACTTTTAATGAGCAGTTCTTC. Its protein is CASRGTFNEQFF.

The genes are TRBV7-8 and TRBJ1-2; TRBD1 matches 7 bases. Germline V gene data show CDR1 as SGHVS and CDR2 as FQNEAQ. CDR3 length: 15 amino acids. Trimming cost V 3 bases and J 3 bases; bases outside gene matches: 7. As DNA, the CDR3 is TGTGCCAGCAGCTTGGGGACAGTTTTTGACTATGGCTACACCTTC. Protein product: CASSLGTVFDYGYTF.

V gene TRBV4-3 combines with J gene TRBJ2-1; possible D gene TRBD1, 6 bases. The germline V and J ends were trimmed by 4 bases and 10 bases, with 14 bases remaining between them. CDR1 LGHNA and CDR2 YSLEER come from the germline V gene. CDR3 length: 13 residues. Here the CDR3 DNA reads TGCGCCAGCAGCCGGGCAGTCGGGACAGAGCAGTTCTTC. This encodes CASSRAVGTEQFF.

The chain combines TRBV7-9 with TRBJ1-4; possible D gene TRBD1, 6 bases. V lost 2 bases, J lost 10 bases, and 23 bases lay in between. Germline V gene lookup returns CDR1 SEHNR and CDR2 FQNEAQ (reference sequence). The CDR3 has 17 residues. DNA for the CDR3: TGTGCCAGCAGCTTATCGATTCCAGGGGCTGGTGCGGGAAAACTGTTTTTT. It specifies CASSLSIPGAGAGKLFF.

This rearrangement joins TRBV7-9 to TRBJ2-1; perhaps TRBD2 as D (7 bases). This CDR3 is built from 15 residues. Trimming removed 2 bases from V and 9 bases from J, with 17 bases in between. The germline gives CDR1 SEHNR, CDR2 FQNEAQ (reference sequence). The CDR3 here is CASSLSDGGPSEQFF. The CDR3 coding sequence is TGTGCCAGCAGCTTAAGCGACGGGGGGCCCAGTGAGCAGTTCTTC.

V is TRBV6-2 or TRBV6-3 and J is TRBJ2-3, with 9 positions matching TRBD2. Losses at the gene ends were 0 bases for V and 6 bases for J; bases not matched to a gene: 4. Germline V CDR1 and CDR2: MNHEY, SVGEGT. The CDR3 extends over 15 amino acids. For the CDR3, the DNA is TGTGCCAGCAGTTACTCGAGCCTAGCGGGGGATACGCAGTATTTT. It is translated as CASSYSSLAGDTQYF.

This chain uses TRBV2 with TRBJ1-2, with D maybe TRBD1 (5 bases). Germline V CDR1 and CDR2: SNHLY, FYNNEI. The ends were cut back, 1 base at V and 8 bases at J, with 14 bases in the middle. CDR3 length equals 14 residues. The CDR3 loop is CASSEEGTYGGYTF. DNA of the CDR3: TGTGCCAGCAGTGAAGAAGGGACTTATGGAGGCTACACCTTC.

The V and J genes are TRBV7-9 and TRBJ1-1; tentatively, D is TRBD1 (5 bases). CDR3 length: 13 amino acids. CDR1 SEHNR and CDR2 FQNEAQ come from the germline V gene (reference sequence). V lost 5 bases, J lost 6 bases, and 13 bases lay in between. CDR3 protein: CASSQEGLAEAFF. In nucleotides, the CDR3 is TGTGCCAGCAGCCAGGAGGGGCTCGCTGAAGCTTTCTTT.

CDR3 loop: CASSPLGHLSELFF. The CDR3 DNA reads TGTGCCAGCAGCCCCCTGGGACATCTTTCTGAGCTGTTTTTT. V is TRBV11-2 and J is TRBJ2-2; possibly TRBD1 for D (6 bases). The CDR3 is 14 residues long. Germline V gene sequence: CDR1 SGHAT, CDR2 FQNNGV. V was clipped by 5 bases and J by 11 bases, with 18 bases between them. Filled out from reference TRBV11-2 and TRBJ2-2, the complete variable domain reads EAGVAQSPRYKIIEKRQSVAFWCNPISGHATLYWYQQILGQGPKLLIQFQNNGVVDDSQLPKDRFSAERLKGVDSTLKIQPAKLEDSAVYLCASSPLGHLSELFFGEGSRLTVL.

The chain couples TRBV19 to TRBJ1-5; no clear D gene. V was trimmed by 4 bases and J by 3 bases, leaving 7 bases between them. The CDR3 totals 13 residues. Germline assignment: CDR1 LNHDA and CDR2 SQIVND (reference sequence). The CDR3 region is CASSTLLNQPQHF. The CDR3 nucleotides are TGTGCCAGTAGTACCCTCCTCAATCAGCCCCAGCATTTT.

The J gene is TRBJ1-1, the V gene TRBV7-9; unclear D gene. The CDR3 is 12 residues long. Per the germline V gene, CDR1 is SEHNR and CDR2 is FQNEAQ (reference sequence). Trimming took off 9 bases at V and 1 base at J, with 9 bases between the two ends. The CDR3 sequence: CASQEGNTEAFF. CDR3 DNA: TGTGCCAGTCAAGAGGGGAACACTGAAGCTTTCTTT. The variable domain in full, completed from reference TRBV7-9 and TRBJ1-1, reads DTGVSQNPRHKITKRGQNVTFRCDPISEHNRLYWYRQTLGQGPEFLTYFQNEAQLEKSRLLSDRFSAERPKGSFSTLEIQRTEQGDSAMYLCASQEGNTEAFFGQGTRLTVV.

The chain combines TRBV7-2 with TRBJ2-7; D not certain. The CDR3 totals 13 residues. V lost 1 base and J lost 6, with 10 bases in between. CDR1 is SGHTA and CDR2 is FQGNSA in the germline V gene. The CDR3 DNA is TGTGCCAGCAGCTTAGTAGAGAGCACCGAGCAGTACGTC. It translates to CASSLVESTEQYV.

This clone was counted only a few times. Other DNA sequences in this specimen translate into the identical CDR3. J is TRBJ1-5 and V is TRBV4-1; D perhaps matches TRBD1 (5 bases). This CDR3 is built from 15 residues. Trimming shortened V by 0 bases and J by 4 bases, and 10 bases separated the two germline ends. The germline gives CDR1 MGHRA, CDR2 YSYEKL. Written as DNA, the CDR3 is TGCGCCAGCAGCCAAGATAGGGGTGCGAATCAGCCCCAGCATTTT. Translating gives CASSQDRGANQPQHF.

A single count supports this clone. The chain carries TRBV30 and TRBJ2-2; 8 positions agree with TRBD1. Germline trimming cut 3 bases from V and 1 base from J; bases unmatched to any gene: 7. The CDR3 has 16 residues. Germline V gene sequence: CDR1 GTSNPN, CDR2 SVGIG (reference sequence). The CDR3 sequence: CAWRPRTGLNTGELFF. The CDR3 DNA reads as TGTGCCTGGAGACCCCGGACAGGGTTGAACACCGGGGAGCTGTTTTTT.

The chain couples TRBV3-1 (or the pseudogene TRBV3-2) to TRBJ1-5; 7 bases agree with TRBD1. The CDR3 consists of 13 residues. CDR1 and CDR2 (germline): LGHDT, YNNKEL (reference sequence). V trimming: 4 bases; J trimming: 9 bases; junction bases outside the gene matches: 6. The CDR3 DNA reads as TGTGCCAGCAGCCGGACAGGTCAGGGGCCCCAGCATTTT. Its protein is CASSRTGQGPQHF.

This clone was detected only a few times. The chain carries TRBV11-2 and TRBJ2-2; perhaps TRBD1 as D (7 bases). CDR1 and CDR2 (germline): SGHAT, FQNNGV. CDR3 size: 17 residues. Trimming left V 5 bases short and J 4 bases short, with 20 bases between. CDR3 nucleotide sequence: TGTGCCAGCAGCCCTTCCTTTCAGGGGGGAATCACCGGGGAGCTGTTTTTT. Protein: CASSPSFQGGITGELFF.